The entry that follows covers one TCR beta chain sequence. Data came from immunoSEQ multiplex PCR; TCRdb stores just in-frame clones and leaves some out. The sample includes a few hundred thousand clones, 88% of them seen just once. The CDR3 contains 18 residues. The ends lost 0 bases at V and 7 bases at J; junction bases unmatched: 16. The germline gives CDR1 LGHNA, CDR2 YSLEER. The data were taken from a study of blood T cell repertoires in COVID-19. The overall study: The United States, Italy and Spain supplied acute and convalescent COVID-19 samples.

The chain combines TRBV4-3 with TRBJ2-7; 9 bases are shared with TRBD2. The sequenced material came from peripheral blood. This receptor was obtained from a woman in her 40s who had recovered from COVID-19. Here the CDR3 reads CASSQEIAGVIGAGEQYF. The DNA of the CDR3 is TGCGCCAGCAGCCAAGAAATAGCGGGAGTAATAGGGGCGGGGGAGCAGTACTTC.